This paragraph covers one T cell receptor (beta chain) sequence. The antigen remains undetermined. The CDR3 contains 13 residues. V shed 6 bases, J shed 7 bases, and the junction held 3 bases outside the gene matches. Germline values: CDR1 SEHNR, CDR2 FQNEAQ (reference sequence). These data are taken from a study of identical twins. Study-level points and caveats: Twins shared beta out-of-frame sequences in excess, but this excess was weaker. The study based its conclusions on cross-sectional statistical analysis and did not follow the same donors.

A universal primer site was incorporated via template switching, and the cDNA contained unique molecular identifiers. TCRdb reprocessed the 5' RACE reads with MiXCR, giving one entry per CDR3 protein. The profile shows 1.5 million to 2 million distinct CDR3 sequences, 32% of them singletons. The sequence came from a newborn girl in good health. The source material was cord blood. This sequence joins TRBV7-9 and TRBJ1-4; the match to TRBD1 covers 9 bases. DNA of the CDR3: TGTGCCAGCAGTTGGACAGGGGTTGAAAAACTGTTTTTT. Residues: CASSWTGVEKLFF. The full variable domain, with the rest looked up from reference TRBV7-9 and TRBJ1-4, is DTGVSQNPRHKITKRGQNVTFRCDPISEHNRLYWYRQTLGQGPEFLTYFQNEAQLEKSRLLSDRFSAERPKGSFSTLEIQRTEQGDSAMYLCASSWTGVEKLFFGSGTQLSVL.